This T cell receptor beta chain was sequenced in a study of shared clonotypes between healthy human individuals. Overall study findings and caveats: Despite large depth, sorted-subset datasets appeared incompletely sequenced. In contrast to clonotypes shared by all four donors, non-shared clonotypes had lower generation probabilities.

Comments on this clone: Its specificity is unknown.

CDR3 length: 16 amino acids. Germline loops: CDR1 MDHEN, CDR2 SYDVKM. With 2 bases removed from V and 6 bases from J, the gap between germline ends came to 16 bases. The test was conducted at deep level. This table comes from immunoSEQ multiplex PCR, and its TCRdb copy is limited to in-frame clones, with some not included. Here the sample spans around 1,100,000 clones, around 77% being singletons. The chain couples TRBV28 to TRBJ2-2; D tentatively fits TRBD1 or TRBD2 (5 bases each). The material sequenced was memory CD4+ T cells from PBMCs. Subset given: CD45RA-negative fraction. The origin of this receptor is a man in his late teens or twenties in good health. Some clones in this sample may be carry-over from other donors' samples. CDR3 DNA sequence: TGTGCCAGCAGTTTAGGGGGTAACTCCGGGGCCGGGGAGCTGTTTTTT. Translated: CASSLGGNSGAGELFF.